This TCR beta chain was found in a study of blood T cells in healthy people across ages. Findings and caveats of the study: Roughly linearly, TCR beta diversity per million T cells fell as age increased. TCR beta diversity was tightly associated with the proportion of naive T cells. The long-lived group displayed more naive CD4+ cells, plus higher diversity, than the aged donors did.

The germline CDR1 and CDR2 sequences are LNHNV and YYDKDF (reference sequence). V was trimmed by 3 bases and J by 4 bases, leaving 15 bases between them. This CDR3 is built from 15 residues. For the second PCR, which ran for roughly 6 to 12 cycles, a sample-barcoded 5' primer and a J-beta primer mix were used. At least 2.5 million CDR3-containing paired-end reads were obtained per sample. TCRdb fed the 5' RACE reads into MiXCR, producing one record per CDR3 protein. In the table there are about 800,000 distinct CDR3 sequences, 58% of which are singletons. Of note for this clonotype: The antigen is not known.

Sequenced material: blood. The sequence derives from a man between 25 and 39 years old in good health. This chain connects TRBV15 to TRBJ2-5; D unresolved. This CDR3 reads CATSSSRFPPETQYF. The CDR3 DNA reads as TGTGCCACCAGCAGTAGTCGGTTCCCTCCAGAGACCCAGTACTTC.